These 2 T cell receptor beta chains share one sample of origin, sequenced in a study of shared clonotypes between healthy human individuals. Generated by immunoSEQ multiplex PCR, the TCRdb table keeps only in-frame clones and is missing some. The data hold about 600,000 clones, with over 95% observed a single time. The naive CD8 population came from CD45RO-negative cells selected for CCR7, without terminally differentiated effector memory CD45RA+ cells. Sequenced sample: naive CD8+ T cells sorted from blood. The receptors were gathered from a woman between 25 and 40 years old in good health.

The V gene is TRBV29-1, the J gene TRBJ1-1; TRBD1 matches 10 bases. This CDR3 contains 13 residues. The germline gives CDR1 SQVTM, CDR2 ANQGSEA. The V gene end was trimmed by 4 bases and the J gene end by 5 bases; junction bases not matched to a gene: 4. CDR3 in DNA: TGCAGCGTTGGGGACAGGGGAACGACTGAAGCTTTCTTT. Translation: CSVGDRGTTEAFF.

This clone was observed once. This chain connects TRBV30 to TRBJ2-1; tentative D call: TRBD2 (6 bases). The V end lost 6 bases, the J end lost 3 bases, and 15 bases lay between the germline ends. The CDR3 sequence is 14 residues long. Germline values: CDR1 GTSNPN, CDR2 SVGIG (reference sequence). CDR3 nucleotide sequence: TGTGCCTGCAATCGGGACTCCTACTACAATGAGCAGTTCTTC. Translation: CACNRDSYYNEQFF.